Given below is one T cell receptor (beta chain) in context. V was shortened by 4 bases and J by 0 bases, with 8 bases between the two germline ends. The CDR3 spans 14 residues. CDR1 is SGHNT and CDR2 is YYREEE in the germline V gene (reference sequence). This record comes from a study of patients and donors after allogeneic stem cell transplantation. TCRdb redid the calling of the RT-PCR reads with MiXCR, one entry per CDR3 protein. This sample yields about 410,000 distinct CDR3 sequences, of which roughly 16% are seen a single time; over 6% belongs to the top ten. This receptor was obtained from a human donor who was either an allogeneic HSCT recipient or a stem cell or donor lymphocyte infusion donor (not recorded which). It is not recorded whose cells these are; they may come from a transplant donor. The V and J genes are TRBV5-4 and TRBJ1-3; unclear D gene. Material: blood, either unsorted or a sorted T cell fraction (not recorded which). CDR3 amino acids: CASSMDHSGNTIYF. Here the CDR3 DNA reads TGTGCCAGCAGCATGGACCACTCTGGAAACACCATATATTTT.